The 8 T cell receptor beta chains given below trace back to one sample, sequenced in a study of T cells after yellow fever vaccination (dated by TCRdb to between 2018 and 2020). The method behind the library was 5' RACE. The instrument was an Illumina NovaSeq 6000. Starting from the raw public reads, TCRdb applied fastp trimming at Q25, assembled clones with MiXCR and retained in-frame beta chains. Each record represents a unique CDR3 protein, reported with the most common genes and DNA among its rows. Within this sample are about 350,000 distinct CDR3 sequences, with about 4% of them counted one time only. The leading ten clones occupy 20% to 25% of the sample. According to the study, the label for this sample's treatment or condition signals: live attenuated yellow fever vaccine strain. Sample: PBMCs, taken 5 days after the yellow fever booster vaccination. The source is a man aged 18 to 29 who received the YFV17D yellow fever vaccine.

In its sample, this clonotype was seen a few times. This chain joins TRBV27 and TRBJ1-2; D remains unclear. Trimming shortened V by 0 bases and J by 4 bases, and 12 bases separated the two germline ends. Germline-derived CDR1 and CDR2 are MNHEY and SMNVEV (reference sequence). The CDR3 is made up of 15 amino acids. The CDR3 region is CASSLSYPASYGYTF. The CDR3 DNA is TGTGCCAGCAGTTTATCTTACCCGGCTTCCTATGGCTACACCTTC.

The sample holds a few counts of this clonotype. The V and J genes are TRBV7-2 and TRBJ2-7; TRBD1 agrees at 10 bases. The V gene's germline CDR1 is SGHTA and CDR2 FQGNSA. The CDR3 covers 15 residues. V lost 5 bases, J lost 6 bases, and 10 bases stayed unmatched. In DNA form, the CDR3 reads TGTGCCAGCAGCCCGAGGGGACAGGGGAAGCGCGAGCAGTACTTC. It yields the protein CASSPRGQGKREQYF.

This clonotype was seen a handful of times. The chain is built from TRBV7-3 and TRBJ2-6; D perhaps matches TRBD2 (5 bases). The CDR3 totals 15 residues. Germline loops: CDR1 SGHTA, CDR2 FQGTGA. Trimming removed 4 bases at V and 2 bases at J, with 9 bases between. The chain's CDR3 is CASSSPGTGANVLTF. CDR3 coding DNA: TGTGCCAGCAGCTCCCCGGGAACTGGGGCCAACGTCCTGACTTTC.

There are a few counts of this clonotype. The chain recombines TRBV7-8 with TRBJ1-4, with a weak D call TRBD1 (5 bases). From germline, CDR1 is SGHVS and CDR2 FQNEAQ. This CDR3 comprises 14 residues. V shed 4 bases and J shed 8 bases, with 14 bases lying between them. CDR3 amino acids: CASSYRDAWEKLFF. In DNA, the CDR3 is TGTGCCAGCAGCTACCGGGACGCGTGGGAAAAACTGTTTTTT.

The gene calls are TRBV7-3 and TRBJ1-1; 12 bases align to TRBD1. CDR1 and CDR2 from the germline V gene are SGHTA and FQGTGA. The CDR3 has 16 amino acids. The V segment lost 2 bases and the J segment 1 base; nucleotides outside the gene matches: 2. CDR3 amino acids: CASSLQGQGANTEAFF. For the CDR3, the DNA is TGTGCCAGCAGCTTACAGGGACAGGGGGCGAACACTGAAGCTTTCTTT.

This clonotype was seen a few times. The chain recombines TRBV7-2 with TRBJ1-2; 7 bases align to TRBD1. The ends lost 5 bases at V and 9 bases at J; junction bases unmatched: 9. The CDR3 is 13 amino acids. Germline CDR1 reads SGHTA; CDR2 reads FQGNSA. CDR3 in DNA: TGTGCCAGCAGCAAACCAGGGGGAGGTCGCTACACCTTC. This translates into CASSKPGGGRYTF.

This clonotype was counted at least ten times. The J gene is TRBJ1-1, the V gene TRBV3-1, with D perhaps matching TRBD1 (6 bases). V lost 7 bases, J lost 8 bases, and 26 bases lay in between. The CDR3 length is 16 residues. CDR1 LGHDT and CDR2 YNNKEL come from the germline V gene (reference sequence). The CDR3 loop reads CASTSAGGNRAKEAFF. In DNA form, the CDR3 reads TGTGCCAGCACCAGTGCCGGGGGCAATCGGGCCAAGGAAGCTTTCTTT.

This clonotype was observed a handful of times. The V gene is TRBV24-1, the J gene TRBJ1-2, with 9 nucleotides matching TRBD1. The CDR3 is 17 amino acids. The ends lost 3 bases at V and 4 bases at J; junction bases unmatched: 11. CDR1 and CDR2 from the germline V gene are KGHDR and SFDVKD. CDR3 bases: TGTGCCACCAGTGATAGCCGGACAGGGGCTTACGGCTATGGCTACACCTTC. It translates to CATSDSRTGAYGYGYTF.